The source of this T cell receptor beta chain is a study of T cell changes during pregnancy in multiple sclerosis. Repertoires were generated with immunoSEQ multiplex PCR, while TCRdb's copy carries only in-frame clones and drops some. The table includes under 80,000 clones, more than 85% detected once. This CDR3 is 13 amino acids long. V was cut by 5 bases and J by 0 bases, with 7 bases left in between. CDR1 is SGHNT, CDR2 YENEEA, per germline. The TCR sequence derives from a female donor with multiple sclerosis, enrolled in a pregnancy study. V gene TRBV11-3 combines with J gene TRBJ1-1; D not resolved. Sequenced material: peripheral blood, taken in the second trimester of pregnancy. The CDR3 DNA reads TGTGCCAGCAGCATAAACATGAACACTGAAGCTTTCTTT. Translated, it gives CASSINMNTEAFF.